The subject of this entry is one TCR beta chain. Its antigen is still unknown. The data are from a study of blood T cells in healthy people across ages. General observations from the study: Higher naive T cell percentage went strongly together with higher TCR beta diversity.

Those donating, healthy Caucasian individuals from Russia, were aged about 6 to 100. Approximately 9.6 milliliters of peripheral blood were drawn from each donor into EDTA-treated tubes. The CDR3 extends over 15 amino acids. The germline V and J ends were trimmed by 6 bases and 6 bases, with 20 bases remaining between them. Then a second PCR, running roughly 7 to 12 cycles, was carried out with a sample-barcoded 5' primer and a J-beta primer mix. Each CDR3 protein gets one entry after TCRdb re-called the 5' RACE reads with MiXCR. The sample lists some 1.5 million distinct CDR3 sequences, approximately 42% seen once, with roughly 3.7% in the top ten.

The chain has TRBV12-3 or TRBV12-4 and TRBJ1-1; D remains ambiguous. The sequence was collected from a woman aged 18-30 years in good health. Sequences were obtained from blood. CDR3 in amino acids: CASRPLPGMHAEAFF. CDR3 nucleotides: TGTGCCAGCAGACCACTACCGGGAATGCACGCTGAAGCTTTCTTT.